This T cell receptor beta chain stems from a study of blood T cell repertoires in COVID-19 (dated by TCRdb to 2020 to 2021). Regarding the study in general: Samples from collaborators originated in the United States, Italy and Spain and spanned both the acute and convalescent phases of COVID-19. Where available, HLA class I and class II types were obtained from metadata supplied by the sample provider rather than from assay-based typing. A de-identified subject ID, COVID-19 status, age in years and sex were almost always included in the sample metadata. The repertoires were released in a freely available public database meant as a resource for research on the immune response to SARS-CoV-2. Subjects who had been exposed to COVID-19, were actively infected with it, or had recovered from it provided the deeply sampled blood TCRbeta repertoires that made up the dataset. The samples were drawn from the first 160 participants of the ongoing ImmuneRACE study and from more than 1,000 subjects provided by 6 global collaborators. The material from the prospective study consisted of cDNA or gDNA derived from T cells, B-cell-depleted T cells, or PBMCs.

The immunoSEQ Assay, a bias-controlled multiplex PCR, was used to amplify TCRbeta CDR3 regions from genomic DNA. On the authors' methods: Within the assay, amplification of reference gene primers was used to estimate how many nucleated cells each sample contained. To quantify the absolute abundance of each unique TCRbeta CDR3 rearrangement, sequence reads were collapsed and filtered. For each sample, productive Simpson clonality was calculated by taking the square root of Simpson's diversity index across productive rearrangements. Sourced from immuneACCESS, this table was stored by TCRdb with only in-frame sequences that have V and J called. A share of the clones is absent; for the studies checked, an unresolved V gene accounts for under half, and the remainder has no known explanation. V, J and clone size reflect that table, while D and trimming were determined from the DNA. Within this sample are 150,000 to 250,000 clones, with approximately 80% of them counted one time only. The top ten clones comprise over 9.5% of the sample.

For this clone: Its antigen specificity is not known. Base qualities are not at hand, and no much larger clone is one base apart.

In the prospective study, participants were roughly 18 to 100 years old, resided in around 25 geographic areas of the United States, and were enrolled through a virtual design. Cohort assignment in the prospective study relied on participant-reported clinical history from a screening survey and a study questionnaire. For ImmuneRACE Cohort 3, a participant was defined as recovered based on two consecutive negative NP/OP PCR tests, clearance by a healthcare professional, or resolution of symptoms. Each participant in the prospective study had whole blood, serum and a nasopharyngeal or oropharyngeal swab collected by mobile phlebotomists. Additional blood draws and questionnaires over an approximately 2-month period could optionally be provided by prospective study participants. Before DNA extraction, prospective study blood samples were shipped either frozen or at room temperature. The paper as a whole reports these results and caveats: The amount of clinical and demographic metadata varied by source and participant and was provided uncurated.

The germline V gene provides CDR1 MRHNA and CDR2 SNTAGT. Here V drops 4 bases and J drops 5 bases, and the junction holds 14 bases not matched to any gene. The CDR3 contains 18 residues, cysteine and phenylalanine counted. The read is trimmed to its CDR3 DNA, 54 bases read in frame from base 1. This clonotype originated in a man aged 35-49 years who had recovered from COVID-19. Recombination connected TRBV6-4 to TRBJ1-2; 12 central nucleotides agree with TRBD1. The sample consisted of PBMCs or T cells enriched from blood (not recorded which). The nucleotides are TGTGCCAGCAGTGCCACTGGGACAGGGGGCGAAGGGTTTTATGGCTACACCTTC. Translated, it gives CASSATGTGGEGFYGYTF.